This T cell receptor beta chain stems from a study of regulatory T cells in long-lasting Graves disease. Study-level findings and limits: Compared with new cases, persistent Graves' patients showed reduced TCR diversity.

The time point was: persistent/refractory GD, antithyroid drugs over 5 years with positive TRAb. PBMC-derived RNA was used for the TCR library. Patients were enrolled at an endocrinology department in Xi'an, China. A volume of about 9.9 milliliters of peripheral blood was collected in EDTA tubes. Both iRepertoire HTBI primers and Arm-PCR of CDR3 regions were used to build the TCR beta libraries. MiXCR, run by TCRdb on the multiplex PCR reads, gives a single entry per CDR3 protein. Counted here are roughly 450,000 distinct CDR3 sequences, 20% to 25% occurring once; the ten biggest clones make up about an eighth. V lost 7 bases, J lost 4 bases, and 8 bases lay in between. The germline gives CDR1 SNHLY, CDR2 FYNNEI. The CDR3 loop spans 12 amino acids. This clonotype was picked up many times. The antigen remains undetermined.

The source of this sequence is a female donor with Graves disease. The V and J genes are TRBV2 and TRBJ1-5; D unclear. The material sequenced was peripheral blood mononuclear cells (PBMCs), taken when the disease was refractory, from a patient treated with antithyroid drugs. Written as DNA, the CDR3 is TGTGCCAGCACCTGGGGTAATCAGCCCCAGCATTTT. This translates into CASTWGNQPQHF.